This paragraph covers one TCR beta chain sequence. The antigen remains undetermined. The table came from immunoSEQ multiplex PCR; TCRdb's copy has only in-frame clones and leaves some out. This repertoire shows 10,000 to 15,000 clones, about 80% found once; its top ten account for around 0.87%. The data stem from a study of T cells after posttransplantation cyclophosphamide. Peripheral blood was collected from the related graft donor on the marrow donation day. Study-wide findings and caveats: Later blood repertoires were often dominated by clones from the donor CD8+ memory compartment. TRB clonality was highly associated with recipient CMV seropositivity and reactivation. Blood and skin or GI T cell repertoires showed limited TRB overlap.

The V gene's germline CDR1 is LGHNA and CDR2 YSLEER. Deletions cut 1 base from V and 7 bases from J, with 11 bases between. CDR3 length: 14 residues. The source material was memory CD4+ T cells sorted from PBMCs. This rearrangement joins TRBV4-3 to TRBJ1-5; D is ambiguous. This TCR came from a man in his fifties in good health, CMV-negative, and a related stem cell transplant donor. The CDR3: CASSQAWGDQPQHF. CDR3 sequence (DNA): TGCGCCAGCAGCCAAGCATGGGGAGACCAGCCCCAGCATTTT.